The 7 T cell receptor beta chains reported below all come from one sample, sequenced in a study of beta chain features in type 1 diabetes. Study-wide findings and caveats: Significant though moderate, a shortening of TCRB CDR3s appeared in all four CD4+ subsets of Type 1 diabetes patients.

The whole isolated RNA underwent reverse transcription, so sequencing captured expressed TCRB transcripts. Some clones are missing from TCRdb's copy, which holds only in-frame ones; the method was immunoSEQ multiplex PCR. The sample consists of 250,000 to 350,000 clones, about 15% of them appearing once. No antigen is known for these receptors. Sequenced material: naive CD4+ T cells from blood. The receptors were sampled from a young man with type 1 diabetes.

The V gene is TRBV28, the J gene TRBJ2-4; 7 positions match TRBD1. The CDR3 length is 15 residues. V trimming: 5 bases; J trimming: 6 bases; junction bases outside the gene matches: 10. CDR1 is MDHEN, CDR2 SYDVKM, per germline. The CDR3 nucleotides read TGTGCCAGCAGTCCCTCGACAGGGTTCGGAAACATTCAGTACTTC. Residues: CASSPSTGFGNIQYF.

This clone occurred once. The CDR3, as DNA: TGTGCCAGCAATCCAGGGGCACTGGCCCATGGCTACACCTTC. Its protein is CASNPGALAHGYTF. The chain combines TRBV6-5 with TRBJ1-2, with a possible D match to TRBD1 (6 bases). V was cut by 7 bases and J by 6 bases, with 18 bases left in between. The CDR3 length is 14 residues. Germline CDR1 and CDR2: MNHEY and SVGAGI.

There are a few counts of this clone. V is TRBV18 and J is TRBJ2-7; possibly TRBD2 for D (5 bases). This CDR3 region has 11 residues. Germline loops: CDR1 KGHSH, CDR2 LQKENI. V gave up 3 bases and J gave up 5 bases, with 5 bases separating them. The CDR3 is CASSPRDEQYF. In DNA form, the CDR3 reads TGTGCCAGCTCACCGAGGGACGAGCAGTACTTC.

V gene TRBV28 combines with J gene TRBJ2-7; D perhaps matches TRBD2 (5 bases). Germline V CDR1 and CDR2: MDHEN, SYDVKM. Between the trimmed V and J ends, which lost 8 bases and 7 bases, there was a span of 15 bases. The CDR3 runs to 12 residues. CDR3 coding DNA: TGTGCCAGCCAAAGGGTCTCGGGGGAGCAGTACTTC. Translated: CASQRVSGEQYF.

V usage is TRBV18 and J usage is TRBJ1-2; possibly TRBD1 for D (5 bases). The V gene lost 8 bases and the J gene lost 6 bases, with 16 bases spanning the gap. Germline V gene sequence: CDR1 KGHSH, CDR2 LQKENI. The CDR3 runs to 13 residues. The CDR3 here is CASARLKGDGYTF. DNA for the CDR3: TGTGCCAGCGCACGCCTTAAAGGGGATGGCTACACCTTC.

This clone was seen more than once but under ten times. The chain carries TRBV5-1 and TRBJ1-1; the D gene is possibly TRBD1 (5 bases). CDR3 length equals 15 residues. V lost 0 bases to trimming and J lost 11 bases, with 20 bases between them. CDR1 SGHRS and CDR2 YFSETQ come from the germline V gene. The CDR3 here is CASSLAGELITAAFF. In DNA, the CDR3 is TGCGCCAGCAGCTTGGCGGGGGAACTGATTACAGCTGCTTTCTTT.

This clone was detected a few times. The DNA of the CDR3 is TGCGCCAGCAGCCCCAACATTGCCTACGAGCAGTACTTC. It specifies CASSPNIAYEQYF. V and J are TRBV5-1 and TRBJ2-7; D uncertain. CDR3 length: 13 residues. The V and J ends lost 4 bases and 2 bases respectively, with 10 bases between them. CDR1 is SGHRS, CDR2 YFSETQ, per germline.